A single sample is the source of the 16 T cell receptor beta chains below, sequenced in a study of tumor-infiltrating lymphocytes in primary liver carcinoma. Using a constant-region primer together with ProtoScript II reverse transcriptase, TCR beta cDNA was made from 450 to 600 ng of total RNA. A slightly modified ARM-PCR protocol with three nested multiplex PCR rounds produced these TCR beta libraries. The first two PCR rounds, approximately 11 cycles each, used TRBV1-TRBV30 forward primers and a C-beta reverse primer. MiXCR, run by TCRdb on the multiplex PCR reads, gives a single entry per CDR3 protein. Of under 45,000 distinct CDR3 sequences listed, roughly 69% are singletons. Unsorted bulk tissue, about 19-32 mg of it, served as the source for co-extraction of RNA and DNA. The sequencing input was liver tumor tissue from sampling region 4. Stated subset: tumor region T4, right-lateral pole. These receptors all stem from a middle-aged man with primary liver carcinoma and hepatitis B virus infection.

This clonotype is medium-sized. This chain connects TRBV5-5 to TRBJ1-2; a possible D gene is TRBD1 (5 bases). This CDR3 is built from 13 residues. Trimming stripped 5 bases from V and 7 bases from J, with 15 bases between. Germline lookup yields CDR1 SGHKS and CDR2 YYEKEE (reference sequence). The CDR3 region is CASRVPGPSGYTF. The CDR3 DNA reads TGTGCCAGCAGGGTGCCGGGACCTTCTGGCTACACCTTC.

This clonotype was counted between two and nine times. The CDR3 does not end in the conserved phenylalanine or tryptophan, so this is likely a read error. The chain has TRBV12-3 or TRBV12-4 and TRBJ1-5; D unclear. The CDR3 consists of 14 residues. Trimming shortened V by 4 bases and J by 3 bases, and 10 bases separated the two germline ends. CDR3 loop: CASSYSGSNQPQHL. The CDR3 nucleotides read TGTGCCAGCAGTTATTCGGGTTCCAATCAGCCCCAGCATCTT.

As to this clonotype: One junction end does not reproduce the germline sequence, and a read error may be involved. The chain combines TRBV4-2 with TRBJ2-7; 11 nucleotides match TRBD2. Per germline, CDR1 LGHNA and CDR2 YNFKEQ. The CDR3 has 15 residues. CDR3 DNA sequence: TGCGCCAGCCGCCAAGATAGCGGGAGGGACAACGAGCAGTATTTC. This encodes CASRQDSGRDNEQYF.

Remarks on this clonotype: Possible read error: a much larger clone is one base away. The rearrangement links TRBV24-1 to TRBJ2-1; 12 nucleotides line up with TRBD2. This CDR3 contains 17 residues. Germline V gene sequence: CDR1 KGHDR, CDR2 SFDVKD. The CDR3 DNA is TGTGCCGCCAGTGATTTGCGTTCTAGCGGGAGGGTCAATGAGCAGTTCTTC. Translation gives CAASDLRSSGRVNEQFF.

As concerns this clonotype: A much larger clone differs by one base, so this may be a read error. This rearrangement joins TRBV7-3 to TRBJ2-2, with D perhaps assigned TRBD1 or TRBD2 (5 bases each). There are 15 residues in the CDR3. CDR1 is SGHTA, CDR2 FQGTGA, per germline. The CDR3 DNA reads as TGTGTCAGCAGCTCGTCCCGGGACAACACCGGGGAGCTGTTTTTT. This encodes CVSSSSRDNTGELFF. The full variable domain, completed using reference TRBV7-3 and TRBJ2-2, is GAGVSQTPSNKVTEKGKYVELRCDPISGHTALYWYRQSLGQGPEFLIYFQGTGAADDSGLPNDRFFAVRPEGSVSTLKIQRTERGDSAVYLCVSSSSRDNTGELFFGEGSRLTVL.

Comments on this clonotype: Germline and junction disagree at one end, which may indicate a read error. The chain links TRBV28 to TRBJ1-2, with D possibly TRBD1 on 5 matching bases. This CDR3 has 14 amino acids. Germline values: CDR1 MDHEN, CDR2 SYDVKM. The CDR3 coding sequence is TGTGCCAGCAGTTTAGCGGGGCACCTCTATGGCCACACCTTC. Residues: CASSLAGHLYGHTF.

This clonotype showed up just a few times. One end of the junction fails to match germline, which may point to a read error. The chain carries TRBV4-3 and TRBJ2-2, with D possibly called TRBD1 or TRBD2 (5 bases each). The CDR3 extends over 15 amino acids. Looked up from germline, CDR1 is LGHNA and CDR2 is YSLEER. CDR3 bases: TGCGCCAGCGGCCAAGAAACGGGACACACCGGGGAGCTGTTTTTT. Translated: CASGQETGHTGELFF.

The rearrangement links TRBV6-6 to TRBJ2-2; D may be TRBD2 (6 bases). Germline assignment: CDR1 MNHNY and CDR2 SVGAGI (reference sequence). The CDR3 is 15 residues long. V was trimmed by 7 bases and J by 0 bases, leaving 12 bases between them. CDR3 region: CASNAGGANTGELFF. Written as DNA, the CDR3 is TGTGCCAGCAATGCAGGCGGGGCGAACACCGGGGAGCTGTTTTTT.

By share, this clonotype counts as medium-sized. The chain links TRBV29-1 to TRBJ1-1, with 7 bases fitting TRBD1. J was trimmed by 0 bases and V by 8 bases; bases with no gene match: 12. There are 15 residues in the CDR3. Germline loops: CDR1 SQVTM, CDR2 ANQGSEA. In nucleotides, the CDR3 is TGCAGCACCGTTGTTGTAGGGGGCTTGAACACTGAAGCTTTCTTT. Translation: CSTVVVGGLNTEAFF.

Turning to this clonotype: An end of the junction does not agree with germline; a read error may underlie this. The V and J genes are TRBV29-1 and TRBJ2-1, with 7 bases fitting TRBD2. The CDR3 totals 15 residues. Germline-derived CDR1 and CDR2 are SQVTM and ANQGSEA. The CDR3 loop is CSVAPLLVGGYEQSF. Here the CDR3 DNA reads TGCAGCGTTGCCCCCCTCCTAGTGGGAGGGTATGAGCAGTCCTTC.

The sample holds one count of this clonotype. It is likely a read error, because the conserved phenylalanine at the end of the CDR3 is missing. The genes are TRBV11-1 and TRBJ1-6; perhaps TRBD1 as D (5 bases). In germline, CDR1 is SGHAT, CDR2 FQDESV (reference sequence). This CDR3 contains 13 residues. CDR3 protein: CASSRTRVSPLHS. The CDR3 nucleotides are TGTGCTAGCAGCCGGACACGGGTTTCACCCCTCCACTCT.

As to this clonotype: Given the absence of the conserved phenylalanine or tryptophan at the CDR3 end, a read error is likely. The chain combines TRBV4-3 with TRBJ1-1, with D unresolved. Germline V gene lookup returns CDR1 LGHNA and CDR2 YSLEER. The CDR3 totals 14 residues. The CDR3 region is CANSHLDKNTEAFL. DNA of the CDR3: TGCGCCAACAGCCACCTTGACAAGAACACTGAAGCTTTCTTA.

This clonotype was observed once. This may arise from a read error, as a much more abundant clone is one base away. The J gene is TRBJ1-1, the V gene TRBV10-3; TRBD1 matches at 7 bases. CDR1 and CDR2 from the germline V gene are ENHRY and SYGVKD. The CDR3 spans 12 residues. This CDR3 reads CAVREPGGEAFF. CDR3 coding DNA: TGTGCCGTCAGAGAGCCAGGGGGTGAAGCTTTCTTT.

The V gene is TRBV4-1, the J gene TRBJ1-5, with a possible D match to TRBD1 (5 bases). The CDR3 extends over 15 amino acids. Looked up from germline, CDR1 is MGHRA and CDR2 is YSYEKL. The CDR3: CTCSPIEGSNQPQHF. CDR3 bases: TGCACCTGCAGCCCCATAGAGGGGAGCAATCAGCCCCAGCATTTT.

This chain connects TRBV4-1 to TRBJ2-1; maybe TRBD2 (5 bases). Germline CDR1 MGHRA, CDR2 YSYEKL. Trimming removed 10 bases at V and 11 bases at J, with 27 bases between. The CDR3 has 15 residues. The CDR3 here is CANGQEVTAGRKQFF. For the CDR3, the DNA is TGCGCCAACGGCCAAGAAGTGACCGCGGGCCGGAAGCAGTTCTTC.

This sequence joins TRBV18 and TRBJ2-7; TRBD2 aligns across 12 bases. The germline V gene encodes CDR1 KGHSH and CDR2 LQKENI. This CDR3 spans 15 amino acids. V lost 8 bases and J lost 7; bases outside the gene matches: 12. This chain's CDR3 is CASPSATSGRGEQYF. The CDR3 coding sequence is TGTGCCAGCCCATCAGCGACTAGCGGGAGAGGTGAGCAGTACTTC.